This T cell receptor (beta chain) derives from a study of Ad26.COV2.S vaccination and SARS-CoV-2 variants. Background on the study: Participants got Ad26.COV2.S intramuscularly, once or twice 56 days apart.

Regarding treatment: 15 to 20 received Ad26.COV2.S at low or high dose, single or two shots; 5 received placebo; per-sample allocation not given. After the first vaccine or placebo injection, samples were drawn on day 63. Whoever gave the sample was an adult aged 18-55 years in Boston. What was given as vaccine was an Ad26 vector encoding Wuhan-strain SARS-CoV-2 spike. Trimming cost V 8 bases and J 4 bases, with 12 bases left between them. CDR1 and CDR2 from the germline V gene are MNHEY and SMNVEV (reference sequence). The CDR3 extends over 13 amino acids. Assay used: immunoSEQ multiplex PCR; TCRdb lists only in-frame clones, some missing. The data hold 350,000 to 600,000 clones, with roughly nine tenths observed a single time. A remark on this clone: What it binds is not known.

Findings and caveats of the study: Substantial breadth was reportedly displayed by spike-specific CD8+ and CD4+ T cell responses after vaccination.

The receptor comes from a person aged 18-60 years who received the Ad26.COV2.S COVID-19 vaccine or a placebo. The gene calls are TRBV27 and TRBJ1-5; maybe TRBD1 (5 bases). The sequenced sample was peripheral blood, obtained in a trial of Ad26.COV2.S vaccine versus placebo. This CDR3 reads CASSPRGNQPQHF. CDR3 DNA: TGTGCCAGCTCCCCCCGGGGGAATCAGCCCCAGCATTTT.